This passage covers 29 T cell receptor beta chains from one sample sequenced in a study of cytomegalovirus exposure and HLA in healthy donors. PCR primers comprised 60 Vbeta and 13 Jbeta primers. The assay was immunoSEQ multiplex PCR, and TCRdb's table has in-frame clones only and misses some. The sample carries some 250,000 clones, approximately 81% recorded once. Sequencing was done on a sample of PBMCs. The receptors were gathered from an older woman in good health and CMV-seropositive.

This sequence joins TRBV4-1 and TRBJ2-7; 9 bases align to TRBD2. Germline CDR1 is MGHRA and CDR2 is YSYEKL. Trimming removed 2 bases from V and 1 base from J; junction bases left unmatched: 6. The CDR3 runs 16 residues. The CDR3 coding sequence is TGCGCCAGCAGCCAAACCCTAGCGGGGCAATCCTACGAGCAGTACTTC. Encoded protein: CASSQTLAGQSYEQYF.

This rearrangement joins TRBV6-5 to TRBJ2-7; 10 nucleotides agree with TRBD2. The V segment lost 7 bases and the J segment 2 bases; nucleotides outside the gene matches: 2. Germline CDR1 reads MNHEY; CDR2 reads SVGAGI. CDR3 length: 13 amino acids. CDR3 protein: CASNLAGAYEQYF. The DNA of the CDR3 is TGTGCCAGCAACCTAGCGGGAGCCTACGAGCAGTACTTC.

J is TRBJ2-1 and V is TRBV5-4; possible D gene TRBD2, 6 bases. CDR3 size: 14 residues. V lost 1 base, J lost 7 bases, and 12 bases lay in between. Germline values: CDR1 SGHNT, CDR2 YYREEE (reference sequence). The DNA for the CDR3 is TGTGCCAGCAGCTTGTCGGGGGTCAGGAATGAGCAGTTCTTC. Protein sequence: CASSLSGVRNEQFF.

The V call is TRBV11-1, the J call TRBJ2-3; 9 nucleotides agree with TRBD1. V was clipped by 1 base and J by 6 bases; unmatched bases: 14. Germline CDR1 and CDR2: SGHAT and FQDESV (reference sequence). This CDR3 has 18 residues. The CDR3 region has the DNA TGTGCCAGCAGCTTAGTATCCGGACAGGGGCCGGGGGCGGATACGCAGTATTTT. This sequence encodes CASSLVSGQGPGADTQYF.

The chain joins TRBV28 to TRBJ2-1; TRBD2 matches 9 bases. This CDR3 is 18 amino acids long. The ends lost 3 bases at V and 1 base at J; junction bases unmatched: 10. CDR1 and CDR2 from the germline V gene are MDHEN and SYDVKM. CDR3 protein: CASSLVISGRGSYNEQFF. CDR3 bases: TGTGCCAGCAGTTTGGTGATTAGCGGGAGAGGTTCCTACAATGAGCAGTTCTTC.

The chain is built from TRBV19 and TRBJ2-5; 7 positions match TRBD1. The CDR3 runs 13 residues. The V gene end was trimmed by 9 bases and the J gene end by 5 bases; junction bases not matched to a gene: 9. Germline V gene lookup returns CDR1 LNHDA and CDR2 SQIVND (reference sequence). The CDR3 region is CARIYRGSETQYF. CDR3 in DNA: TGTGCCAGGATTTACAGGGGATCCGAGACCCAGTACTTC.

V usage is TRBV5-4 and J usage is TRBJ1-1; D is ambiguous. V was clipped by 1 base and J by 1 base, with 8 bases between them. The CDR3 spans 14 residues. Germline V gene sequence: CDR1 SGHNT, CDR2 YYREEE (reference sequence). CDR3 protein: CASSLSQTNTEAFF. In nucleotides, the CDR3 is TGTGCCAGCAGCTTGTCACAGACGAACACTGAAGCTTTCTTT.

This sequence joins TRBV6-1 and TRBJ1-5; the match to TRBD1 covers 7 bases. Germline CDR1 MNHNS, CDR2 SASEGT. With 2 bases clipped from V and 2 bases from J, the junction kept 6 bases outside the gene matches. This CDR3 spans 16 amino acids. CDR3 region: CASSEMTGRRNQPQHF. Written as DNA, the CDR3 is TGTGCCAGCAGTGAAATGACAGGGAGACGCAATCAGCCCCAGCATTTT.

The rearrangement links TRBV27 to TRBJ2-6; 9 positions match TRBD1. The CDR3 consists of 16 residues. V was clipped by 10 bases and J by 1 base; unmatched bases: 8. Germline V CDR1 and CDR2: MNHEY, SMNVEV (reference sequence). The CDR3 reads CATAKGQGSGANVLTF. The CDR3 region has the DNA TGTGCCACCGCCAAGGGACAGGGTTCTGGGGCCAACGTCCTGACTTTC.

This chain uses TRBV15 with TRBJ2-4, with TRBD2 matching over 9 bases. The CDR3 is made up of 16 amino acids. Germline V gene lookup returns CDR1 LNHNV and CDR2 YYDKDF (reference sequence). Trimming took 6 bases from V and 1 from J; bases not matched to a gene: 7. CDR3 DNA: TGTGCCACCAGTACAGGGCGGGAGGGCGCCAAAAACATTCAGTACTTC. Translating gives CATSTGREGAKNIQYF.

This chain connects TRBV5-1 to TRBJ2-1; D is perhaps TRBD2 (6 bases). Deletions cut 3 bases from V and 7 bases from J, with 11 bases between. CDR1 is SGHRS and CDR2 is YFSETQ in the germline V gene. There are 13 residues in the CDR3. This CDR3 reads CASSSTRGNEQFF. The CDR3 DNA is TGCGCCAGCAGCTCCACTCGGGGGAATGAGCAGTTCTTC.

This chain connects TRBV6-5 to TRBJ2-6; the D is unclear. Looked up from germline, CDR1 is MNHEY and CDR2 is SVGAGI. Trimming removed 8 bases from V and 7 bases from J, with 6 bases in between. The length of the CDR3 is 11 residues. The CDR3 DNA follows: TGTGCCAGCTCATCAGCCAACGTCCTGACTTTC. This codes for CASSSANVLTF.

The J gene is TRBJ1-4, the V gene TRBV6-6, with unresolved D. V lost 6 bases and J 5 bases, leaving 16 bases between the germline ends. CDR3 length: 15 residues. Per germline, CDR1 MNHNY and CDR2 SVGAGI (reference sequence). The CDR3: CASSPPLRTNEKLFF. The DNA of the CDR3 is TGTGCCAGCAGCCCCCCCTTGCGAACGAATGAAAAACTGTTTTTT.

The rearrangement links TRBV5-1 to TRBJ2-5; 12 bases match TRBD1. The end of the DNA aligns better with TRBJ2-7, so the J call may be wrong. Germline CDR1 SGHRS, CDR2 YFSETQ. The CDR3 spans 14 residues. The CDR3, as DNA: TGCGCCAGCAGCGGGACAGGGGGCGAATACGAGCAGTACTTC. Protein sequence: CASSGTGGEYEQYF.

The V and J genes are TRBV28 and TRBJ1-1; D ambiguous. Between the trimmed V and J ends, which lost 7 bases and 5 bases, there was a span of 8 bases. The germline V gene encodes CDR1 MDHEN and CDR2 SYDVKM. The CDR3 is 11 amino acids. The CDR3 protein is CASITETEAFF. The CDR3 nucleotides are TGTGCCAGCATCACGGAGACTGAAGCTTTCTTT.

The J gene is TRBJ2-3, the V gene TRBV6-6, with 8 bases aligning to TRBD2. The V gene end was trimmed by 4 bases and the J gene end by 4 bases; junction bases not matched to a gene: 7. Germline CDR1 and CDR2: MNHNY and SVGAGI (reference sequence). The CDR3 contains 15 residues. In DNA, the CDR3 is TGTGCCAGCAGTTCGGCGGGAGGCGGGCCAGATACGCAGTATTTT. It specifies CASSSAGGGPDTQYF.

V gene TRBV14 combines with J gene TRBJ2-7; D not resolved. This CDR3 is built from 13 residues. The V gene's germline CDR1 is SGHDN and CDR2 FVKESK. Trimming removed 4 bases from V and 0 bases from J, with 7 bases in between. The CDR3 loop reads CASSLRDSYEQYF. CDR3 sequence (DNA): TGTGCCAGCAGCCTCCGAGACTCCTACGAGCAGTACTTC.

V is TRBV6-6 and J is TRBJ1-5; no clear D gene. The CDR3 runs 16 residues. Germline V gene data show CDR1 as MNHNY and CDR2 as SVGAGI (reference sequence). Trimming shortened V by 4 bases and J by 0 bases, and 13 bases separated the two germline ends. CDR3 sequence: CASSLTATYSNQPQHF. For the CDR3, the DNA is TGTGCCAGCAGTTTGACTGCTACTTATAGCAATCAGCCCCAGCATTTT.

V is TRBV19 and J is TRBJ1-5; D gene ambiguous. CDR3 length: 17 amino acids. Between the trimmed V and J ends, which lost 7 bases and 0 bases, there was a span of 19 bases. The V gene's germline CDR1 is LNHDA and CDR2 SQIVND (reference sequence). CDR3 in amino acids: CASKRDPGPYSNQPQHF. As DNA, the CDR3 is TGTGCCAGTAAGAGGGATCCCGGGCCGTATAGCAATCAGCCCCAGCATTTT.

The chain recombines TRBV2 with TRBJ2-3, with D possibly matching TRBD1 (5 bases). CDR3 size: 13 residues. The germline gives CDR1 SNHLY, CDR2 FYNNEI. V dropped 7 bases and J dropped 2 bases, with 10 bases sitting between them. The CDR3 reads CASNQGPTDTQYF. In DNA form, the CDR3 reads TGTGCCAGCAACCAGGGCCCCACAGATACGCAGTATTTT.

The chain joins TRBV6-6 to TRBJ1-2, with D tentatively TRBD1 (5 bases). V was pared by 2 bases and J by 5 bases, with 15 bases between. Per the germline V gene, CDR1 is MNHNY and CDR2 is SVGAGI (reference sequence). The CDR3 length is 15 residues. The CDR3 DNA is TGTGCCAGCAGTTACGACGGCCCTAGGGGTTATGGCTACACCTTC. It translates to CASSYDGPRGYGYTF.

This rearrangement joins TRBV11-3 to TRBJ2-1; D is possibly TRBD2 (5 bases). Germline loops: CDR1 SGHNT, CDR2 YENEEA. CDR3 length: 16 residues. V lost 5 bases, J lost 0 bases, and 14 bases lay in between. The CDR3 coding sequence is TGTGCCAGCAGCACCCAAGCGGAGAGCTCCTACAATGAGCAGTTCTTC. As protein: CASSTQAESSYNEQFF.

The gene calls are TRBV4-2 and TRBJ1-1; the D gene is possibly TRBD1 (6 bases). The V gene's germline CDR1 is LGHNA and CDR2 YNFKEQ. The V and J ends lost 1 base and 4 bases respectively, with 13 bases between them. The CDR3 extends over 15 amino acids. In DNA form, the CDR3 reads TGTGCCAGCAGCCAAGCCGGCGGGGGCTTCACTGAAGCTTTCTTT. It encodes CASSQAGGGFTEAFF.

V is TRBV11-3 and J is TRBJ1-5; 10 positions match TRBD1. The CDR3 has 15 residues. The V and J ends lost 3 bases and 4 bases, in that order; junction bases with no gene match: 3. CDR1 and CDR2 from the germline V gene are SGHNT and YENEEA. The chain's CDR3 is CASSFMDRGNQPQHF. The CDR3 DNA is TGTGCCAGCAGCTTCATGGACAGGGGGAATCAGCCCCAGCATTTT.

The sample holds a few counts of this clone. The chain carries TRBV11-2 and TRBJ2-3; 7 nucleotides agree with TRBD2. Per the germline V gene, CDR1 is SGHAT and CDR2 is FQNNGV. The CDR3 loop spans 16 amino acids. V was clipped by 1 base and J by 7 bases; unmatched bases: 11. The CDR3 sequence is CASSLVGGRGKNTQYF. CDR3 nucleotide sequence: TGTGCCAGCAGCTTAGTAGGCGGGAGAGGTAAAAATACGCAGTATTTT.

This clone showed up just once. CDR3 DNA sequence: TGTGCCAGCAGCTTAAATCGACAGGCTGAAGCTTTCTTT. Protein product: CASSLNRQAEAFF. This chain links TRBV7-3 with TRBJ1-1; tentative D call: TRBD1 (6 bases). The CDR3 covers 13 residues. CDR1 is SGHTA, CDR2 FQGTGA, per germline. V was shortened by 1 base and J by 6 bases, with 9 bases between the two germline ends.

V usage is TRBV6-5 and J usage is TRBJ2-2; weak D call: TRBD1 (6 bases). CDR3 size: 12 residues. Trimming took 5 bases from V and 5 from J, leaving 6 bases between them. Per the germline V gene, CDR1 is MNHEY and CDR2 is SVGAGI. CDR3 coding DNA: TGTGCCAGCAGTCAGGGGACCGGGGAGCTGTTTTTT. It encodes CASSQGTGELFF.

The chain employs TRBV28 and TRBJ2-4; TRBD2 aligns across 10 bases. This CDR3 has 16 amino acids. With V trimmed by 3 bases and J by 8 bases, 10 bases remained unmatched. Germline V gives CDR1 MDHEN, CDR2 SYDVKM. The CDR3: CASSFALAGVGYIQYF. In nucleotides, the CDR3 is TGTGCCAGCAGTTTCGCCCTAGCGGGAGTCGGGTACATTCAGTACTTC. Supplemented by reference TRBV28 and TRBJ2-4, the full variable domain reads DVKVTQSSRYLVKRTGEKVFLECVQDMDHENMFWYRQDPGLGLRLIYFSYDVKMKEKGDIPEGYSVSREKKERFSLILESASTNQTSMYLCASSFALAGVGYIQYFGAGTRLSVL.

There are a few counts of this clone. The chain couples TRBV5-1 to TRBJ2-3; 7 bases map to TRBD2. The CDR3 is 17 residues long. V shed 0 bases, J shed 3 bases, and the junction held 10 bases outside the gene matches. Germline CDR1 and CDR2: SGHRS and YFSETQ. The DNA for the CDR3 is TGCGCCAGCAGCTTGGCCTTGGGGGGGACGGTAACAGATACGCAGTATTTT. Residues: CASSLALGGTVTDTQYF.